This T cell receptor (beta chain) was recorded in a study of cytomegalovirus exposure and HLA in healthy donors. CDR1 is SGHTA and CDR2 is FQGTGA in the germline V gene. V was pared by 2 bases and J by 1 base, with 5 bases of the junction left unmatched. The CDR3 covers 16 residues. The study's findings and limits: Cytomegalovirus-associated TCR beta chains were listed, numbering some 170. CMV antigen specificity was confirmed in vitro for a few CMV-associated chains. An analysis was carried out later, and it reportedly showed fewer N-insertions in an Asian-associated ancestry cluster than the approximately 710-donor mean.

The PCR used 60 Vbeta and 13 Jbeta primers. The assay was immunoSEQ multiplex PCR, and TCRdb's table has in-frame clones only and misses some. The data hold 200,000 to 250,000 clones, with around 81% observed a single time. Details on this clone: The antigen is not known.

Sequencing was carried out using PBMCs. The V call is TRBV7-3, the J call TRBJ2-5; 9 bases are a match to TRBD1. This receptor was obtained from a woman aged 55-70 years in good health and CMV-seropositive. The CDR3 reads CASSLFGTGTQETQYF. CDR3 nucleotide sequence: TGTGCCAGCAGCTTATTTGGGACAGGGACCCAAGAGACCCAGTACTTC.